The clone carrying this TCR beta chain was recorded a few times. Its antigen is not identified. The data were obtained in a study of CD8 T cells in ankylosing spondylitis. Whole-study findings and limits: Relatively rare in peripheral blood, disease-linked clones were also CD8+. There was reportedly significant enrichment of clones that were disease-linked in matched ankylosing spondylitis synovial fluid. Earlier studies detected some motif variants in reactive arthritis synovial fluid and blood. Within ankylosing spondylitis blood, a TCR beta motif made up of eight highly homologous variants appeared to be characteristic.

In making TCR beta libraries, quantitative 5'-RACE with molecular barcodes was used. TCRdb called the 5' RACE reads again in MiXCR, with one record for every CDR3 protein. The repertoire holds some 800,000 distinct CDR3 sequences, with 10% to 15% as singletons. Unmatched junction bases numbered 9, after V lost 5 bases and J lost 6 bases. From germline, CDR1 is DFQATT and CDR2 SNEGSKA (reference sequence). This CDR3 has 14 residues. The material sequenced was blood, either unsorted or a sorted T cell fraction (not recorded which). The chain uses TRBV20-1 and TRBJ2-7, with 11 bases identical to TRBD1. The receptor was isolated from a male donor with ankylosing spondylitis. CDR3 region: CSAPTGTGGFEQYF. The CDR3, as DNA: TGCAGTGCTCCAACCGGGACAGGGGGTTTCGAGCAGTACTTC.